This is a list of T cell receptor beta chains from one sample in a study of cytomegalovirus exposure and HLA in healthy donors. Profiled with immunoSEQ multiplex PCR; TCRdb holds only in-frame clones, not every one. The sample holds about 120,000 clones, 50% to 75% seen once. Sequences were obtained from PBMCs. These TCRs come from a woman aged 40 to 49 in good health and CMV-seropositive. The CDR3 runs from the conserved cysteine through the conserved F or W. Fields, in order: J gene, clone size, V gene, D gene, CDR3 DNA, CDR3 protein. A D gene is named only where the DNA matches it firmly. For some rows the clone size is stated as once, few or many, or as a class when expanded; others skip it.

TRBJ1-4 . TRBV5-1 TRBD1 TGCGCCAGCAGCTTGGCCGGGACAGGGGTCGGCGAAAAACTGTTTTTT CASSLAGTGVGEKLFF
TRBJ2-3 . TRBV7-7 TRBD2 TGTGCTAGCAGCTTGGTAGCGGGGGGTGGCACAGATACGCAGTATTTT CASSLVAGGGTDTQYF
TRBJ2-3 . TRBV6-6 TRBD1 TGTGCCAGCAGTCCTCCGGGACAGCCTAGCACAGATACGCAGTATTTT CASSPPGQPSTDTQYF
TRBJ2-7 . TRBV2 TRBD2 TGTGCCAGCAGAGGGACTAGCGGCAACGGGGAGCAGTACTTC CASRGTSGNGEQYF
TRBJ2-7 . TRBV7-9 TRBD1 TGTGCCAGCAGCTCCTCACAGGGGACCGAGCAGTACTTC CASSSSQGTEQYF
TRBJ2-1 few TRBV4-1 . TGCGCCAGCAGCCAGGAACTAGAAACCTACAATGAGCAGTTCTTC CASSQELETYNEQFF
TRBJ1-1 . TRBV28 . TGTGCCAGCAGCCGTCAGGGTCCGAACACTGAAGCTTTCTTT CASSRQGPNTEAFF
TRBJ2-3 . TRBV5-1 . TGCGCCAGCAGCAGAACAGGGGAGGCCGCGGCAGATACGCAGTATTTT CASSRTGEAAADTQYF
TRBJ2-7 few TRBV19 . TGTGCCAGTACTAGGGACACAACACAACACGAGCAGTACTTC CASTRDTTQHEQYF
TRBJ1-2 . TRBV2 . TGTGCCAGCAGTCCAGGCTTAGCTAACTATGGCTACACCTTC CASSPGLANYGYTF
TRBJ1-2 . TRBV11-3 TRBD1 TGTGCCAGCAGCTTCTCGACAGGGGGCGGTGGCTACACCTTC CASSFSTGGGGYTF
TRBJ2-3 once TRBV6-1 . TGTGCCAGCAGCGTCAGGGGGGTCACAGATACGCAGTATTTT CASSVRGVTDTQYF
TRBJ2-1 medium-sized TRBV6-4 . TGTGCCAGCAGTGACTCCGGGGGTGACTACAATGAGCAGTTCTTC CASSDSGGDYNEQFF
TRBJ1-2 few TRBV29-1 . TGCAGCGTTGATGAACAGGTGAACTATGGCTACACCTTC CSVDEQVNYGYTF
TRBJ2-1 few TRBV5-1 . TGCGCCAGCAGCTTGGCTAGCTCCGAACTCAATGAGCAGTTCTTC CASSLASSELNEQFF
TRBJ2-7 . TRBV18 TRBD2 TGTGCCAGCACGGGACTAGCGGGAGGGCCCAGGGACGAGCAGTACTTC CASTGLAGGPRDEQYF
TRBJ2-3 . TRBV5-1 . TGCGCCAGCAGCTTGGGACAAGGGGCAGATACGCAGTATTTT CASSLGQGADTQYF
TRBJ2-1 . TRBV5-1 TRBD2 TGCGCCAGCAGCCCGGCGAGCGGGGCACCCTACAATGAGCAGTTCTTC CASSPASGAPYNEQFF
TRBJ2-1 . TRBV10-1 TRBD2 TGCGCCAGCAGTGAGACTAGCGGGGGAAACAATGAGCAGTTCTTC CASSETSGGNNEQFF
TRBJ2-7 . TRBV19 . TGTGCCAGTAGTCCAAATCCGCACCTCGAGCAGTACTTC CASSPNPHLEQYF
TRBJ1-3 . TRBV12-5 TRBD1 TGTGCTAGTGGTTCCTCCGGGACAGGCTACACCATATATTTT CASGSSGTGYTIYF
TRBJ2-7 few TRBV6-5 TRBD2 TGTGCCAGCAGCGTGACTAGCGGGAGCTCCTACGAGCAGTACTTC CASSVTSGSSYEQYF
TRBJ2-1 few TRBV7-2 . TGTGCCAGCAGCTTAGTACAGATAGACAATGAGCAGTTCTTC CASSLVQIDNEQFF
TRBJ2-1 . TRBV9 TRBD2 TGTGCCAGCAGCGTAGCATCTCTAGCGGGAGTTGAGCAGTTCTTC CASSVASLAGVEQFF
TRBJ2-5 . TRBV2 . TGTGCCAGCAACGGACAGTCTCAAGAGACCCAGTACTTC CASNGQSQETQYF
TRBJ1-5 . TRBV19 . TGTGCCAGTAGTATAGGACACGACGATCATCAGCCCCAGCATTTT CASSIGHDDHQPQHF
TRBJ1-1 few TRBV6-1 TRBD1 TGTGCCAGCAGCCTAGACAGGGTCCGGACTGAAGCTTTCTTT CASSLDRVRTEAFF
TRBJ2-7 once TRBV4-1 TRBD2 TGCGCCAGCAGCTTGACTAGCGGGAGGAAACCGCCGTACGAGCAGTACTTC CASSLTSGRKPPYEQYF
TRBJ2-7 few TRBV27 . TGTGCCAGCAGTTTAACCCGCCCTGGCGGGACCTACGAGCAGTACTTC CASSLTRPGGTYEQYF
TRBJ2-3 few TRBV25-1 . TGTGCCAGCAGCGAGGATGCACAGGGTTGGACAGATACGCAGTATTTT CASSEDAQGWTDTQYF
TRBJ2-7 once TRBV18 . TGTGCCAGCTCACCCGCTAGCTTAAACGAGCAGTACTTC CASSPASLNEQYF
TRBJ2-3 . TRBV19 . TGTGCCAGTAGGGGGGCGGATTCAGATACGCAGTATTTT CASRGADSDTQYF
TRBJ2-2 . TRBV5-6 . TGTGCCAGCAGCTACCACAGAGCGAACACCGGGGAGCTGTTTTTT CASSYHRANTGELFF
TRBJ2-2 . TRBV7-9 TRBD1 TGTGCCAGCAGCTTTTTTTCGACAGGGGTCTACACCGGGGAGCTGTTTTTT CASSFFSTGVYTGELFF